This TCR beta chain comes out of a study of blood T cell repertoires in COVID-19. About the research overall: Samples of COVID-19 (acute and convalescent) were obtained from the United States, Italy and Spain. In each case, the material was cDNA or gDNA derived from T cells, B-cell-depleted T cells, or PBMCs.

In the study's own analysis: Nucleated cell counts were estimated from reference gene primer amplification. The data were produced by immunoSEQ multiplex PCR, yet TCRdb's version contains in-frame clones alone and is incomplete. V and J calls and clone size are as listed in that table; D and trimming were resolved from the DNA. The data show some 250,000 clones, around 87% seen once. This CDR3 is 15 amino acids long. V was trimmed by 0 bases and J by 3 bases, leaving 11 bases between them. Per the germline V gene, CDR1 is SEHNR and CDR2 is FQNEAQ (reference sequence). The TCR sequence derives from a woman aged 25-40 years who had recovered from COVID-19. The chain combines TRBV7-9 with TRBJ2-5, with TRBD2 as a possible D gene (5 bases). Sequenced input: peripheral blood. CDR3: CASSLAGLGEETQYF. DNA of the CDR3: TGTGCCAGCAGCTTAGCGGGGTTGGGAGAAGAGACCCAGTACTTC.